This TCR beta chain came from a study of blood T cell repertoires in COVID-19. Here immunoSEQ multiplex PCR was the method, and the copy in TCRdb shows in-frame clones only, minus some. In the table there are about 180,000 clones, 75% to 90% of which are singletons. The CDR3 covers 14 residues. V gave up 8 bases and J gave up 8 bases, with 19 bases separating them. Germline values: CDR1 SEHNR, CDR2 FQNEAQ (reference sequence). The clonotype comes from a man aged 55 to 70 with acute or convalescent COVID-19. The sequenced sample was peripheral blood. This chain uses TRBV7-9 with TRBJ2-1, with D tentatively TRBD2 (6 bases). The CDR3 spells CASRGEPGMYEQFF. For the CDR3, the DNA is TGTGCCAGCCGCGGGGAGCCCGGGATGTATGAGCAGTTCTTC.